Following are 20 T cell receptor beta chains from one sample sequenced in a study of T cell responses to AZD1222 COVID-19 vaccine. Here immunoSEQ multiplex PCR was the method, and the copy in TCRdb shows in-frame clones only, minus some. The data contain more than 95,000 clones, 85% to 90% of them singletons. The starting material was peripheral blood, obtained on day 0 of AZD1222 vaccination. Source of these receptors: an adult in good health.

V and J are TRBV12-3 or TRBV12-4 and TRBJ1-1; D is perhaps TRBD1 (5 bases). The CDR3 runs to 13 residues. Trimming shortened V by 0 bases and J by 7 bases, and 9 bases separated the two germline ends. The CDR3 DNA reads as TGTGCCAGCAGTTTAGCAGGGGTGGGTGAAGCTTTCTTT. It yields the protein CASSLAGVGEAFF.

V gene TRBV9 combines with J gene TRBJ1-6; D unresolved. V was clipped by 4 bases and J by 10 bases, with 18 bases between them. This CDR3 comprises 15 residues. Germline CDR1 reads SGDLS; CDR2 reads YYNGEE. The CDR3 region is CASSPQTPPNSPLHF. The CDR3 DNA sequence: TGTGCCAGCAGCCCCCAAACTCCCCCAAACTCACCCCTCCACTTT. Variable domain in full (rest from reference TRBV9 and TRBJ1-6): DSGVTQTPKHLITATGQRVTLRCSPRSGDLSVYWYQQSLDQGLQFLIQYYNGEERAKGNILERFSAQQFPDLHSELNLSSLELGDSALYFCASSPQTPPNSPLHFGNGTRLTVT.

The chain couples TRBV7-6 to TRBJ1-6; the D is unclear. V dropped 1 base and J dropped 7 bases, with 17 bases sitting between them. Germline loops: CDR1 SGHVS, CDR2 FNYEAQ. The CDR3 runs 17 residues. CDR3 coding DNA: TGTGCCAGCAGCTTAGAGGTGGGCCGAAACCTAAATTCACCCCTCCACTTT. Its protein is CASSLEVGRNLNSPLHF.

The chain recombines TRBV5-5 with TRBJ2-1, with D unresolved. Germline assignment: CDR1 SGHKS and CDR2 YYEKEE (reference sequence). V was trimmed by 2 bases and J by 6 bases, leaving 3 bases between them. This CDR3 comprises 11 residues. This chain's CDR3 is CASSFINEQFF. The CDR3 region has the DNA TGTGCCAGCAGCTTCATCAATGAGCAGTTCTTC.

The chain combines TRBV6-2 or TRBV6-3 with TRBJ1-2, with a tentative D call TRBD1 (6 bases). Germline V gene data show CDR1 as MNHEY and CDR2 as SVGEGT. V was clipped by 6 bases and J by 7 bases, with 15 bases between them. The CDR3 has 13 residues. The CDR3 is CASSRGGFGGYTF. In nucleotides, the CDR3 is TGTGCCAGCAGCAGAGGGGGTTTCGGTGGCTACACCTTC.

V usage is TRBV11-2 and J usage is TRBJ2-1, with a tentative D call TRBD1 (5 bases). Looked up from germline, CDR1 is SGHAT and CDR2 is FQNNGV. The CDR3 runs 12 residues. The V end lost 1 base, the J end lost 8 bases, and 6 bases lay between the germline ends. CDR3 nucleotide sequence: TGTGCCAGCAGCTTAGCAGGGTATGAGCAGTTCTTC. Encoded protein: CASSLAGYEQFF.

This chain joins TRBV19 and TRBJ1-1; no clear D gene. The CDR3 has 14 amino acids. Germline V gives CDR1 LNHDA, CDR2 SQIVND (reference sequence). With 3 bases removed from V and 1 base from J, the gap between germline ends came to 9 bases. The chain's CDR3 is CASSIQWENTEAFF. CDR3 DNA: TGTGCCAGTAGTATTCAATGGGAGAACACTGAAGCTTTCTTT.

The CDR3 DNA sequence: TGTGCCAGCAGCCAGGGATCGGTGAGGGAAAAACTGTTTTTT. It specifies CASSQGSVREKLFF. The genes are TRBV21-1 and TRBJ1-4; whether TRBD1, the table's D call, matches the DNA was not checked. TRBV21-1 is termed a pseudogene. This CDR3 contains 14 residues.

V is TRBV19 and J is TRBJ1-4; D not resolved. Germline V gene sequence: CDR1 LNHDA, CDR2 SQIVND (reference sequence). V was pared by 7 bases and J by 2 bases, with 17 bases between. The CDR3 consists of 16 residues. Written as DNA, the CDR3 is TGTGCCAGTACGGTCAGCACGGGTCTGACTAATGAAAAACTGTTTTTT. Its translation is CASTVSTGLTNEKLFF.

The CDR3 DNA sequence: TGTGCCTGGAGTGTAGGCCTAGCGGGAGATAATGAGCAGTTCTTC. This encodes CAWSVGLAGDNEQFF. The rearrangement links TRBV30 to TRBJ2-1; 10 bases match TRBD2. Germline CDR1 GTSNPN, CDR2 SVGIG (reference sequence). CDR3 length: 15 amino acids. The ends lost 0 bases at V and 7 bases at J; junction bases unmatched: 6.

The V call is TRBV27, the J call TRBJ2-2; D may be TRBD1 (5 bases). Trimming took off 0 bases at V and 0 bases at J, with 11 bases between the two ends. This CDR3 contains 17 residues. CDR1 and CDR2 (germline): MNHEY, SMNVEV (reference sequence). This CDR3 reads CASSLSRTLTNTGELFF. CDR3 DNA sequence: TGTGCCAGCAGTTTATCTCGGACACTTACGAACACCGGGGAGCTGTTTTTT.

The chain recombines TRBV18 with TRBJ2-2; either TRBD1 or TRBD2 may fit D (5 bases each). Germline CDR1 reads KGHSH; CDR2 reads LQKENI. The ends were cut back, 1 base at V and 4 bases at J, with 13 bases in the middle. The CDR3 has 16 amino acids. Written as DNA, the CDR3 is TGTGCCAGCTCACCACGCGGGCTCCAGGGCACCGGGGAGCTGTTTTTT. It specifies CASSPRGLQGTGELFF.

The chain is built from TRBV9 and TRBJ2-3; no reliable D call. Germline CDR1 SGDLS, CDR2 YYNGEE. The CDR3 totals 16 residues. V lost 0 bases and J lost 0, with 11 bases in between. The chain's CDR3 is CASSVGAVDSTDTQYF. As DNA, the CDR3 is TGTGCCAGCAGCGTAGGGGCAGTGGATAGCACAGATACGCAGTATTTT.

The V and J genes are TRBV5-1 and TRBJ2-3; 9 bases are a match to TRBD1. The CDR3 loop spans 16 amino acids. J lost 6 bases, V lost 0 bases, and 8 bases had no gene match. Per the germline V gene, CDR1 is SGHRS and CDR2 is YFSETQ. CDR3 nucleotide sequence: TGCGCCAGCAGCTTGGGGGACAGGGCCGTAGGGGATACGCAGTATTTT. Translating it yields CASSLGDRAVGDTQYF.

V is TRBV28 and J is TRBJ2-7; D remains unclear. CDR3 length: 13 residues. The V gene's germline CDR1 is MDHEN and CDR2 SYDVKM. Trimming pared 3 bases from V and 1 base from J, leaving 7 bases between. CDR3 nucleotide sequence: TGTGCCAGCAGTTTGGGCGGATCCTACGAGCAGTACTTC. It encodes CASSLGGSYEQYF.

The chain combines TRBV7-9 with TRBJ1-2; D perhaps matches TRBD1 (6 bases). Germline CDR1 reads SEHNR; CDR2 reads FQNEAQ (reference sequence). The ends were cut back, 2 bases at V and 8 bases at J, with 21 bases in the middle. The CDR3 covers 16 residues. CDR3 in amino acids: CASSLTPPGQGEGYTF. DNA of the CDR3: TGTGCCAGCAGCTTAACCCCCCCGGGACAAGGTGAAGGCTACACCTTC.

The chain recombines TRBV6-5 with TRBJ2-1; D gene ambiguous. CDR3 length: 16 amino acids. The V gene lost 0 bases and the J gene lost 0 bases, with 9 bases spanning the gap. The germline CDR1 and CDR2 sequences are MNHEY and SVGAGI. CDR3 nucleotide sequence: TGTGCCAGCAGTTACTCTCCGGCTAGCTCCTACAATGAGCAGTTCTTC. As protein: CASSYSPASSYNEQFF.

This clone was counted between two and nine times. The chain carries TRBV15 and TRBJ2-1; 14 bases line up with TRBD2. Trimming at V came to 6 bases and at J to 7 bases, leaving 2 bases not matched to a gene. The germline V gene has CDR1 LNHNV and CDR2 YYDKDF (reference sequence). The CDR3 loop spans 14 amino acids. The CDR3 loop reads CATRGTSGRNEQFF. CDR3 DNA sequence: TGTGCCACCAGGGGGACTAGCGGGAGAAATGAGCAGTTCTTC.

The gene calls are TRBV3-1 (or the pseudogene TRBV3-2) and TRBJ2-3; either TRBD1 or TRBD2 may supply D (5 bases each). V gave up 4 bases and J gave up 1 base, with 15 bases separating them. This CDR3 has 16 residues. Germline-derived CDR1 and CDR2 are LGHDT and YNNKEL (reference sequence). DNA of the CDR3: TGTGCCAGCAGCCGAGGGACCCCGCGGGGCACAGATACGCAGTATTTT. Its translation is CASSRGTPRGTDTQYF.

V is TRBV2 and J is TRBJ1-1; unclear D gene. The CDR3 consists of 13 residues. Between the trimmed V and J ends, which lost 5 bases and 2 bases, there was a span of 9 bases. Germline V gives CDR1 SNHLY, CDR2 FYNNEI. The CDR3 here is CASSKDVNTEAFF. The DNA of the CDR3 is TGTGCCAGCAGTAAGGATGTAAACACTGAAGCTTTCTTT.